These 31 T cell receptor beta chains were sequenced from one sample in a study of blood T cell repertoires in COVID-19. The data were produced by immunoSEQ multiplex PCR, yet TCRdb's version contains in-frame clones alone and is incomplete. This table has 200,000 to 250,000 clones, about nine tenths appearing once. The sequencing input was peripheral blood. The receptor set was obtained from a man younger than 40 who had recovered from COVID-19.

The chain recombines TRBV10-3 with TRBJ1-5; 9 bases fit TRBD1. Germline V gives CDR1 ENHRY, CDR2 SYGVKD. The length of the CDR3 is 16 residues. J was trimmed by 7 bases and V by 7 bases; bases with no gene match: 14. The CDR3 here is CAIKPQGTGPEQPQHF. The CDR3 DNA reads TGTGCCATCAAACCTCAGGGGACAGGGCCGGAACAGCCCCAGCATTTT.

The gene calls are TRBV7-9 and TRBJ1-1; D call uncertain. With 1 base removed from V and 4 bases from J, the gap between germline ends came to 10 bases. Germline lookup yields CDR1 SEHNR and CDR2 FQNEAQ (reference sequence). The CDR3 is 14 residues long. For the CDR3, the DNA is TGTGCCAGCAGCTTAGATTTGGCGGGCACTGAAGCTTTCTTT. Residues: CASSLDLAGTEAFF. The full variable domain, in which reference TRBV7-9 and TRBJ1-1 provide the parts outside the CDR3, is DTGVSQNPRHKITKRGQNVTFRCDPISEHNRLYWYRQTLGQGPEFLTYFQNEAQLEKSRLLSDRFSAERPKGSFSTLEIQRTEQGDSAMYLCASSLDLAGTEAFFGQGTRLTVV.

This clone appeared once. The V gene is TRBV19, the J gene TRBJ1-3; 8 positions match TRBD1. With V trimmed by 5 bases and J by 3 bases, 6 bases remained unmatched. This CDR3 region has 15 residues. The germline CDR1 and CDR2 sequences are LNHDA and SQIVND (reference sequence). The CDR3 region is CASSLGTGSGNTIYF. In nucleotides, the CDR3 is TGTGCCAGTAGTCTTGGGACAGGTAGTGGAAACACCATATATTTT.

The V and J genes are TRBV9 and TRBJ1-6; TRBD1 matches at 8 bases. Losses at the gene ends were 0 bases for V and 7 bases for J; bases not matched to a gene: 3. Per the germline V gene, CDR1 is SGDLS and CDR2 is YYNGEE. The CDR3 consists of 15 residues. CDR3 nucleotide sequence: TGTGCCAGCAGCGTAGCAGGGGGCGGAAATTCACCCCTCCACTTT. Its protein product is CASSVAGGGNSPLHF.

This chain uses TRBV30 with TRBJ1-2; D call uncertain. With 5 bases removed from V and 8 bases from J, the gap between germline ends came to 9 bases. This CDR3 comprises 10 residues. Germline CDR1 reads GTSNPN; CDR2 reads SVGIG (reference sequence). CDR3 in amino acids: CAWELGGYTF. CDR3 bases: TGTGCCTGGGAGCTCGGGGGCTACACCTTC.

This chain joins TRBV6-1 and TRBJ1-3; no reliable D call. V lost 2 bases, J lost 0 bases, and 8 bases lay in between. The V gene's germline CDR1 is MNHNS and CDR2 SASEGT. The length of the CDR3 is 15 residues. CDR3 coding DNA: TGTGCCAGCAGTGAACAGGCCCTCTCTGGAAACACCATATATTTT. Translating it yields CASSEQALSGNTIYF.

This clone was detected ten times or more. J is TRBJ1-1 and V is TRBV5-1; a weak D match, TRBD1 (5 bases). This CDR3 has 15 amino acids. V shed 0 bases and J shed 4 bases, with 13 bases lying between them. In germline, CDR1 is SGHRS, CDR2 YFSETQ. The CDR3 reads CASSLAGGLGTEAFF. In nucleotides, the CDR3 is TGCGCCAGCAGCTTGGCGGGGGGTTTGGGCACTGAAGCTTTCTTT. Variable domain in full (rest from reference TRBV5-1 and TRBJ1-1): KAGVTQTPRYLIKTRGQQVTLSCSPISGHRSVSWYQQTPGQGLQFLFEYFSETQRNKGNFPGRFSGRQFSNSRSEMNVSTLELGDSALYLCASSLAGGLGTEAFFGQGTRLTVV.

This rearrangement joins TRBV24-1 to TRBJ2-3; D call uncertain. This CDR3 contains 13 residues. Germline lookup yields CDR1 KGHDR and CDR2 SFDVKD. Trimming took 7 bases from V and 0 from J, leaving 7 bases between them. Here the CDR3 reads CATSKTSTDTQYF. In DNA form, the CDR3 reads TGTGCCACCAGCAAGACTAGCACAGATACGCAGTATTTT.

The CDR3 spells CASRAWGATNEKLFF. CDR3 DNA sequence: TGTGCCAGCAGGGCCTGGGGGGCAACTAATGAAAAACTGTTTTTT. V gene TRBV2 combines with J gene TRBJ1-4; a possible D gene is TRBD1 (5 bases). This CDR3 region has 15 residues. Per the germline V gene, CDR1 is SNHLY and CDR2 is FYNNEI. V was clipped by 6 bases and J by 0 bases, with 11 bases between them.

CDR3 sequence (DNA): TGTGCCAGCAGCTTTGGGGGGGGGAGTGAAAAACTGTTTTTT. It specifies CASSFGGGSEKLFF. The chain recombines TRBV7-2 with TRBJ1-4; D is perhaps TRBD1 (5 bases). The germline V and J ends were trimmed by 3 bases and 7 bases, with 12 bases remaining between them. The CDR3 is made up of 14 amino acids. Germline V gene lookup returns CDR1 SGHTA and CDR2 FQGNSA.

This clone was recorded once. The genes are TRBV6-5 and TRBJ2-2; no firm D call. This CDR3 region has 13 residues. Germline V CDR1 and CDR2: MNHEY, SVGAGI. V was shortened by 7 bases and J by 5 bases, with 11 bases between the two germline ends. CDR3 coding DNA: TGTGCCAGCAACGGGTGGCGAACCGGGGAGCTGTTTTTT. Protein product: CASNGWRTGELFF.

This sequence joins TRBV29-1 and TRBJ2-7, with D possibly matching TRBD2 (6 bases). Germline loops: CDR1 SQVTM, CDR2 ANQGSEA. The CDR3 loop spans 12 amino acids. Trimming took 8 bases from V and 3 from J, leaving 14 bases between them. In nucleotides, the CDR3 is TGCAGCTATTCCGGGGGAAACTACGAGCAGTACTTC. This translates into CSYSGGNYEQYF.

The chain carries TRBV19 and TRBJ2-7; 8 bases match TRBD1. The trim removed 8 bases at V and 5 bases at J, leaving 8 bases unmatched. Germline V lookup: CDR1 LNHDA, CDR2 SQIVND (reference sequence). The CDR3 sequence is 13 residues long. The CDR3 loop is CASATTGVHEQYF. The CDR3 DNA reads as TGTGCCAGTGCAACGACAGGGGTCCACGAGCAGTACTTC.

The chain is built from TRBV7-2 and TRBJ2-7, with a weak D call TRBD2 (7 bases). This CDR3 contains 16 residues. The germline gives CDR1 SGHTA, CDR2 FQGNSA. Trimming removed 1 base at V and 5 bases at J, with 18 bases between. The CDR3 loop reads CASSLDRGALGDEQYF. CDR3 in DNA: TGTGCCAGCAGCTTAGACCGGGGGGCCCTGGGGGACGAGCAGTACTTC.

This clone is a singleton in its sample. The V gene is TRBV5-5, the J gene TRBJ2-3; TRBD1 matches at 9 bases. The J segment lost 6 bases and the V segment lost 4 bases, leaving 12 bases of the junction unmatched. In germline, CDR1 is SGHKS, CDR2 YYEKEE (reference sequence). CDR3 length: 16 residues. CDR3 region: CASSPTATGGGDTQYF. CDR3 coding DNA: TGTGCCAGCAGCCCTACGGCAACAGGGGGCGGCGATACGCAGTATTTT.

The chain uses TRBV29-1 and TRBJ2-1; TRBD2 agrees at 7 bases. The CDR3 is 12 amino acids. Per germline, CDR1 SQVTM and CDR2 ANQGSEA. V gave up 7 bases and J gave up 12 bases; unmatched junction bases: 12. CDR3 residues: CSATPPGGAQFF. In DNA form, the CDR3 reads TGCAGCGCAACTCCACCGGGGGGAGCGCAGTTCTTC.

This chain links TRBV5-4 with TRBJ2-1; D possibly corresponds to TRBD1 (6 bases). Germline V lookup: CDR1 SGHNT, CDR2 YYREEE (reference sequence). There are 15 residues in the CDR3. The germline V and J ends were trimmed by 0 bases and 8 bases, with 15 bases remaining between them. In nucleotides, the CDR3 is TGTGCCAGCAGCTTGGCTCAGGGGTTCTGGGATGAGCAGTTCTTC. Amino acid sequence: CASSLAQGFWDEQFF.

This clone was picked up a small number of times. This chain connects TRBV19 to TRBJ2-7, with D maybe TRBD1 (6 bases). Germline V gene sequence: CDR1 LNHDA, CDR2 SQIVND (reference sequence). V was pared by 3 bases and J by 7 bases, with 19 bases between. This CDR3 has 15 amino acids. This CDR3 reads CASSIRDKGSQEQYF. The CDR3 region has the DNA TGTGCCAGTAGTATTAGGGACAAAGGTTCACAGGAGCAGTACTTC.

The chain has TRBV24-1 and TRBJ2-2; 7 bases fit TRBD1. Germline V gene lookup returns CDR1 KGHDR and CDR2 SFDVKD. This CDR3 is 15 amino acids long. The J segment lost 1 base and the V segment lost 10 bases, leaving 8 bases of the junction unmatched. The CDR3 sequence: CATRPGQLNTGELFF. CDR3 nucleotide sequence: TGTGCCACAAGGCCGGGACAGTTGAACACCGGGGAGCTGTTTTTT.

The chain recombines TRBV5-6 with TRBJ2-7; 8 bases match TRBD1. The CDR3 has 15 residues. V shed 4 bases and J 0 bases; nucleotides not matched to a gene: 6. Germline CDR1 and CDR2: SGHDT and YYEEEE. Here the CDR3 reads CASSPPRGPSYEQYF. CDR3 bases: TGTGCCAGCAGCCCCCCCAGGGGGCCCTCCTACGAGCAGTACTTC.

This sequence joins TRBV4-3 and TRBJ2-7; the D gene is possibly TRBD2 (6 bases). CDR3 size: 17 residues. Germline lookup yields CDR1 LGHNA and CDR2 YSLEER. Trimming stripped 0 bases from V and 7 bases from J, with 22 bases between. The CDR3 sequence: CASSQDRAGLGLREQYF. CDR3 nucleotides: TGCGCCAGCAGCCAAGATCGGGCGGGGCTGGGGCTCCGTGAGCAGTACTTC.

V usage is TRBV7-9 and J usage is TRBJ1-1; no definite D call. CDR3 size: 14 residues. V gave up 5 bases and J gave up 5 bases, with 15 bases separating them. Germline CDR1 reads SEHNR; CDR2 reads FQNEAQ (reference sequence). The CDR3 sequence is CASSRSPPGTEAFF. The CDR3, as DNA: TGTGCCAGCAGCCGTAGCCCTCCCGGGACTGAAGCTTTCTTT.

CDR3 sequence (DNA): TGCGCCAGCAGCTTGGAACTCCCTCGAGAGACCCAGTACTTC. This sequence encodes CASSLELPRETQYF. V usage is TRBV5-1 and J usage is TRBJ2-5; D is ambiguous. V lost 0 bases and J lost 4, with 10 bases in between. CDR1 is SGHRS, CDR2 YFSETQ, per germline. The CDR3 spans 14 residues.

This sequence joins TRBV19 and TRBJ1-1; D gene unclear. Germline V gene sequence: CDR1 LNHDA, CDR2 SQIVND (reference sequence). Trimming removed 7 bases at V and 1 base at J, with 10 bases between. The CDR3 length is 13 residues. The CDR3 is CASTRVPNTEAFF. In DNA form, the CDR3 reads TGTGCCAGTACGAGGGTACCGAACACTGAAGCTTTCTTT. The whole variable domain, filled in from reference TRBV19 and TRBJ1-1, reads DGGITQSPKYLFRKEGQNVTLSCEQNLNHDAMYWYRQDPGQGLRLIYYSQIVNDFQKGDIAEGYSVSREKKESFPLTVTSAQKNPTAFYLCASTRVPNTEAFFGQGTRLTVV.

This CDR3 is CASTTYLSAQNEKLFF. CDR3 nucleotide sequence: TGTGCCAGTACCACTTATCTCTCAGCGCAGAATGAAAAACTGTTTTTT. This sequence joins TRBV19 and TRBJ1-4; no clear D gene. From germline, CDR1 is LNHDA and CDR2 SQIVND (reference sequence). The V end was cut by 7 bases, the J end by 5 bases, with 20 bases between. This CDR3 comprises 16 residues.

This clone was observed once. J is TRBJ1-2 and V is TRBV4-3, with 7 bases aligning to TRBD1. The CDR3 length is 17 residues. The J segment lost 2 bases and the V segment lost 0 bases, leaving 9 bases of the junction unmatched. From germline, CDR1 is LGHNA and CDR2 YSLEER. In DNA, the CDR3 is TGCGCCAGCAGCCAAGAAAAGGAGGGGGCGGGAAACTATGGCTACACCTTC. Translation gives CASSQEKEGAGNYGYTF.

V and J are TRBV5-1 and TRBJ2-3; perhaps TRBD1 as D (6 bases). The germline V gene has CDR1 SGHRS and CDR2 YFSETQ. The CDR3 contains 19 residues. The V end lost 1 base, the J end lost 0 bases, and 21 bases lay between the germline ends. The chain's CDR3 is CASSLLGGSPPTSTDTQYF. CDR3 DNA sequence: TGCGCCAGCAGCTTGTTAGGGGGTTCCCCCCCAACTAGCACAGATACGCAGTATTTT. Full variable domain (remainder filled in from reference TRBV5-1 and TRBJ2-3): KAGVTQTPRYLIKTRGQQVTLSCSPISGHRSVSWYQQTPGQGLQFLFEYFSETQRNKGNFPGRFSGRQFSNSRSEMNVSTLELGDSALYLCASSLLGGSPPTSTDTQYFGPGTRLTVL.

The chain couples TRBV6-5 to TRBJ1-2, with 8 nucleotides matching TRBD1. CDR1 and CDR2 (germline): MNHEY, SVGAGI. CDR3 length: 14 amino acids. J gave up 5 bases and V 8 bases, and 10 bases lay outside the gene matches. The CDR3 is CASHITGGQYGYTF. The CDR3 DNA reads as TGTGCCAGCCACATTACAGGGGGGCAGTATGGCTACACCTTC.

The CDR3 is CASSQEATSGGRGLEQFF. The DNA of the CDR3 is TGCGCCAGCAGCCAAGAGGCGACTAGCGGGGGCCGGGGCCTTGAGCAGTTCTTC. V gene TRBV4-1 combines with J gene TRBJ2-1, with 12 bases aligning to TRBD2. This CDR3 comprises 18 residues. CDR1 and CDR2 (germline): MGHRA, YSYEKL. Trimming removed 0 bases from V and 9 bases from J; junction bases left unmatched: 12.

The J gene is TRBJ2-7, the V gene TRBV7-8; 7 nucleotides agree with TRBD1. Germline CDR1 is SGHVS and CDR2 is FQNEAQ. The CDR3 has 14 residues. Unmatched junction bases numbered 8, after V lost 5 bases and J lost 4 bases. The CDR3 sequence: CASSPPQTGYEQYF. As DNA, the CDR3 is TGTGCCAGCAGCCCCCCTCAGACAGGGTACGAGCAGTACTTC.

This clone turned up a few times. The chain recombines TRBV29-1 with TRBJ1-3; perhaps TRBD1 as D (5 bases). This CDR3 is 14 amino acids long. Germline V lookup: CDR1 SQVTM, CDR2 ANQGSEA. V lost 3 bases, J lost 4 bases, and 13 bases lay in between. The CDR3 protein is CSVDPGPSGNTIYF. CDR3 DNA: TGCAGCGTTGACCCAGGGCCTTCAGGAAACACCATATATTTT.